Listed below are T cell receptor beta chains from one sample, sequenced in a study of tumor-infiltrating lymphocytes in glioblastoma multiforme. TCRdb used MiXCR to reprocess the multiplex PCR reads, holding one entry per CDR3 protein. Among approximately 11,000 distinct CDR3 sequences, over 60% were seen once, and the ten largest hold 30% to 45%. Source material: brain tumor tissue. All receptors come from a male donor with glioblastoma. Each CDR3 is given with its conserved first and last residue. D genes are given only for firm matches. A clone size is listed for some rows: how often the clone was seen (once, few, many), or a class if it is expanded.

d_gene	v_gene	abundance	j_gene	CDR3aa	CDR3nt
NA	TRBV5-1	few	TRBJ2-5	CACSLQETQYF	TGCGCCTGCAGCTTACAAGAGACCCAGTACTTC
NA	TRBV11-2	NA	TRBJ2-2	CASGLGLGPGELFF	TGTGCCAGCGGCCTAGGTCTAGGTCCCGGGGAGCTGTTTTTT
TRBD2	TRBV11-2	NA	TRBJ2-1	CASSLVPASGTYNEQFF	TGTGCCAGCAGCTTAGTCCCCGCTAGCGGCACCTACAATGAGCAGTTCTTC
NA	TRBV20-1	NA	TRBJ1-1	CSARNIGSWDAEVFF	TGCAGTGCTAGAAATATTGGCAGTTGGGACGCTGAAGTTTTCTTT
NA	TRBV5-1	few	TRBJ2-7	CASSSGTRAYEQYF	TGCGCAAGCAGCTCGGGTACACGGGCCTACGAGCAGTACTTC
NA	TRBV29-1	NA	TRBJ1-6	CSVKKEPHSPLHF	TGCAGCGTTAAGAAAGAGCCTCATTCACCCCTCCACTTT
NA	TRBV11-2	NA	TRBJ2-7	CSSGSPGGGTYEQYF	TGTTCCAGCGGTTCCCCAGGAGGGGGAACGTACGAGCAGTACTTC
TRBD1	TRBV20-1	NA	TRBJ1-4	CDARSVGQGVNEKLFF	TGCGATGCTAGATCCGTTGGCCAGGGGGTTAATGAAAAACTGTTTTTT
NA	TRBV11-3	NA	TRBJ2-1	CASGARGEGGQFF	TGTGCCAGCGGCGCGAGGGGGGAGGGTGGGCAGTTCTTC
TRBD2	TRBV28	NA	TRBJ2-7	CVSNEGGSPYEQYF	TGTGTCAGCAATGAGGGCGGGAGCCCCTACGAGCAGTACTTC
TRBD1	TRBV20-1	NA	TRBJ2-4	CSARDPDRGILKAKTIKYF	TGCAGTGCTAGAGACCCGGACAGGGGGATTCTAAAAGCCAAAACCATTAAGTACTTC
TRBD2	TRBV11-1	NA	TRBJ2-1	CASSQLLPSGRSGEQFF	TGTGCTAGCAGCCAATTACTACCTAGCGGGAGGTCGGGTGAGCAGTTCTTC
NA	TRBV6-4	once	TRBJ1-1	CASSKSGNGNTETLF	TGCGCCAGCAGTAAATCGGGGAATGGGAACACTGAAACTCTCTTT
NA	TRBV10-3	NA	TRBJ2-7	CAINAGGNYDQYF	TGTGCCATCAATGCAGGCGGAAATTACGACCAGTACTTC
TRBD1	TRBV29-1	NA	TRBJ2-7	CSVENLGGGEQYF	TGCAGCGTTGAAAATTTAGGGGGCGGCGAGCAGTACTTC
NA	TRBV11-2	NA	TRBJ2-2	CASSSNTGELFF	TGTGCCAGCAGCTCAAACACCGGGGAGCTGTTTTTT
NA	TRBV11-2	NA	TRBJ2-7	CASSFGGLRSYEQYF	TGTGCCAGCAGCTTCGGGGGGCTACGGTCCTACGAGCAGTACTTC
NA	TRBV10-3	NA	TRBJ2-7	CAISEQGTEQYF	TGTGCCATCAGTGAGCAGGGGACCGAGCAGTACTTC
TRBD1	TRBV4-2	few	TRBJ2-7	CASSQEGTGGGSCEQYF	TGTGCCAGCAGCCAAGAGGGGACAGGGGGGGGCTCCTGCGAGCAGTATTTC
NA	TRBV11-2	NA	TRBJ1-4	CASSSRRGATNEKLFF	TGTGCCAGCAGCTCCCGACGGGGGGCAACTAATGAAAAACTGTTTTTT
TRBD1	TRBV11-2	NA	TRBJ1-2	CASSVRDSSYGYTF	TGTGCCAGCAGCGTCCGGGACAGCAGCTATGGCTACACCTTC
NA	TRBV28	NA	TRBJ2-5	CASSFQSVKETQYF	TGTGCCAGCAGTTTTCAATCGGTAAAGGAGACCCAGTACTTC
NA	TRBV6-6	few	TRBJ1-4	CASSYELGVGDEKLFF	TGTGCCAGCAGTTATGAGCTCGGGGTGGGGGATGAAAAACTGTTTTTT
TRBD1	TRBV11-2	NA	TRBJ2-2	CAGIRRGLDTGELLF	TGTGCCGGCATCAGAAGGGGGCTGGACACCGGGGAGCTGCTTTTT
NA	TRBV11-2	NA	TRBJ2-5	CASSLEVLDLRFF	TGTGCCAGCAGCTTAGAGGTCTTGGACCTCCGGTTCTTC
NA	TRBV5-5	many	TRBJ2-3	CASSLQVGYTDTQYF	TGTGCCAGCAGCTTGCAGGTGGGATACACAGATACGCAGTATTTT